These 3 T cell receptor beta chains came from one sample sequenced in a study of blood T cell repertoires in COVID-19. The table came from immunoSEQ multiplex PCR; TCRdb's copy has only in-frame clones and leaves some out. The sample has around 100,000 clones, 75% to 90% seen once. Material for sequencing was peripheral blood. These TCRs come from a woman aged 80 or over with acute or convalescent COVID-19.

The V call is TRBV3-1 (or the pseudogene TRBV3-2), the J call TRBJ1-1; TRBD1 matches at 7 bases. Germline V gives CDR1 LGHDT, CDR2 YNNKEL (reference sequence). This CDR3 spans 14 amino acids. V shed 2 bases, J shed 4 bases, and the junction held 4 bases outside the gene matches. CDR3 loop: CASSQQGVGTEAFF. As DNA, the CDR3 is TGTGCCAGCAGCCAACAGGGGGTTGGCACTGAAGCTTTCTTT.

V gene TRBV2 combines with J gene TRBJ1-2; 9 bases align to TRBD1. Germline values: CDR1 SNHLY, CDR2 FYNNEI. V trimming: 6 bases; J trimming: 6 bases; junction bases outside the gene matches: 14. The CDR3 is 16 residues long. The CDR3, as DNA: TGTGCCAGCAGCCGTACGGCATTGGGACAGGGTAATGGCTACACCTTC. This sequence encodes CASSRTALGQGNGYTF.

This sequence joins TRBV24-1 and TRBJ2-3; 7 nucleotides match TRBD2. The V and J ends lost 5 bases and 2 bases, in that order; junction bases with no gene match: 9. The CDR3 has 16 residues. Germline V gene lookup returns CDR1 KGHDR and CDR2 SFDVKD. CDR3 sequence: CATSGRGLEFTDTQYF. The CDR3 DNA is TGTGCCACCAGTGGAAGAGGACTAGAGTTCACAGATACGCAGTATTTT.